These T cell receptor beta chains were read from a single sample in a study of blood T cell repertoires in COVID-19. TCRdb's table, derived via immunoSEQ multiplex PCR, lists solely in-frame clones and lacks some. The table has about 220,000 clones, more than 85% seen once; the top ten hold approximately 0.69%. Sequencing was performed on peripheral blood. These receptors were taken from a man between 40 and 49 years old with acute or convalescent COVID-19. The CDR3 runs from the conserved cysteine through the conserved F or W. Each record gives: J gene, V gene, D gene, clone size, CDR3 protein, CDR3 DNA. A D gene is named only where the DNA matches it firmly. Expanded clones are given a class, and other clones once, few, many or no size at all.

>TRBJ2-1|TRBV5-1|TRBD2|many
CASSSRGAGGPGEQFF
TGCGCCAGCAGCTCCCGGGGAGCGGGGGGGCCGGGGGAGCAGTTCTTC
>TRBJ2-2|TRBV14|TRBD1|-
CASSRDSLNTGELFF
TGTGCCAGCAGCCGGGACAGCTTGAACACCGGGGAGCTGTTTTTT
>TRBJ2-7|TRBV20-1|-|-
CSAVDIYEQYF
TGCAGTGCTGTGGACATCTACGAGCAGTACTTC
>TRBJ1-1|TRBV29-1|-|-
CSLESGMEAFF
TGCAGCCTAGAAAGTGGAATGGAAGCTTTCTTT
>TRBJ1-1|TRBV6-2/TRBV6-3|-|-
CASSYGRSARSIFTEAFF
TGTGCCAGCAGTTACGGGAGATCGGCGCGCTCCATTTTCACTGAAGCTTTCTTT
>TRBJ2-7|TRBV4-2|TRBD1|-
CASSPLGQSYEQYF
TGTGCCAGCAGCCCCCTGGGACAGTCCTACGAGCAGTACTTC
>TRBJ2-4|TRBV15|TRBD2|few
CATSRDFERDENIQYF
TGTGCCACCAGCAGAGATTTCGAGCGGGACGAAAACATTCAGTACTTC
>TRBJ2-3|TRBV19|TRBD1|-
CASSIDLGDRVTDTQYF
TGTGCCAGTAGTATAGATCTAGGAGACAGGGTTACAGATACGCAGTATTTT
>TRBJ2-7|TRBV7-3|TRBD2|-
CASSSRTSGRDEQYF
TGTGCCAGCAGCTCCCGGACTAGCGGGAGAGACGAGCAGTACTTC
>TRBJ1-2|TRBV18|-|-
CASSITGEIQYGYTF
TGTGCCAGCTCAATCACCGGGGAGATCCAGTATGGCTACACCTTC
>TRBJ2-7|TRBV19|TRBD2|-
CASRRTSGPYEQYF
TGTGCCAGCAGAAGGACTAGCGGCCCCTACGAGCAGTACTTC
>TRBJ2-7|TRBV6-5|-|few
CASSYSAETYEQYF
TGTGCCAGCAGTTACTCGGCAGAAACCTACGAGCAGTACTTC
>TRBJ2-3|TRBV7-2|-|few
CASSYLAHGGDTQYF
TGTGCCAGCAGCTACCTAGCTCACGGAGGAGATACGCAGTATTTT
>TRBJ2-2|TRBV18|TRBD2|-
CASSPRRREGVGELFF
TGTGCCAGCTCACCACGTCGGCGGGAGGGCGTCGGGGAGCTGTTTTTT
>TRBJ2-2|TRBV29-1|TRBD2|-
CSVVLAGGPGTELFF
TGCAGCGTTGTATTGGCGGGAGGGCCCGGGACGGAGCTGTTTTTT
>TRBJ2-2|TRBV4-3|TRBD2|-
CASSQGTSGTGELFF
TGCGCCAGCAGCCAAGGGACTAGCGGCACCGGGGAGCTGTTTTTT
>TRBJ2-1|TRBV10-3|TRBD2|-
CAISDGTSGYNEQFF
TGTGCCATCAGTGATGGGACTAGCGGTTACAATGAGCAGTTCTTC
>TRBJ2-2|TRBV7-2|-|-
CASSFTGTYNTGELFF
TGTGCCAGCAGCTTTACCGGGACATATAACACCGGGGAGCTGTTTTTT
>TRBJ1-6|TRBV27|TRBD1|once
CASSITGTGTNSPLHF
TGTGCCAGCAGTATCACCGGGACAGGGACTAATTCACCCCTCCACTTT
>TRBJ2-5|TRBV5-1|TRBD2|-
CASKGLAGTQETQYF
TGCGCCAGCAAGGGACTAGCGGGGACTCAAGAGACCCAGTACTTC
>TRBJ2-7|TRBV6-5|TRBD1|once
CASSYSTGGGYEQYF
TGTGCCAGCAGTTACTCGACAGGGGGAGGCTACGAGCAGTACTTC
>TRBJ2-1|TRBV14|-|-
CASSQDFQGRDEQFF
TGTGCCAGCAGCCAAGATTTCCAGGGCCGGGATGAGCAGTTCTTC
>TRBJ2-3|TRBV6-2/TRBV6-3|-|once
CASSLFIDTQYF
TGTGCCAGCAGTTTGTTCATAGATACGCAGTATTTT
>TRBJ2-2|TRBV6-2/TRBV6-3|-|-
CASSYSNSHLFTGELFF
TGTGCCAGCAGTTACTCGAATAGTCACCTCTTCACCGGGGAGCTGTTTTTT
>TRBJ2-5|TRBV29-1|TRBD1|once
CSVLRGQETQYF
TGCAGCGTGCTCAGGGGGCAAGAGACCCAGTACTTC
>TRBJ1-5|TRBV28|-|-
CARHWTAHSNQPQHF
TGTGCCAGACACTGGACAGCCCATAGCAATCAGCCCCAGCATTTT
>TRBJ2-1|TRBV6-4|-|once
CASSDGGGRHNEQFF
TGTGCCAGCAGTGACGGGGGGGGCCGGCACAATGAGCAGTTCTTC
>TRBJ2-2|TRBV21-1|-|-
CASSPRLPGELFF
TGTGCCAGCAGCCCTCGACTTCCCGGGGAGCTGTTTTTT
>TRBJ2-7|TRBV6-5|TRBD2|-
CASSPPLAGAGEQYF
TGTGCCAGCAGCCCCCCCCTAGCGGGAGCGGGCGAGCAGTACTTC
>TRBJ2-2|TRBV7-9|TRBD2|-
CASSLPSGEYTGELFF
TGTGCCAGCAGCTTACCAAGCGGGGAATACACCGGGGAGCTGTTTTTT
>TRBJ2-5|TRBV7-9|-|-
CASSLPGLETQYF
TGTGCCAGCAGCTTGCCAGGGCTGGAGACCCAGTACTTC
>TRBJ2-3|TRBV19|-|-
CASSTHRGTDTQYF
TGTGCCAGTAGTACCCACAGGGGCACAGATACGCAGTATTTT
>TRBJ1-2|TRBV27|-|-
CASSLSGYGYTF
TGTGCCAGCAGTTTATCCGGCTATGGCTACACCTTC
>TRBJ2-1|TRBV6-6|-|few
CASRPLAGTTYNEQFF
TGTGCCAGCAGGCCCCTAGCAGGAACTACCTACAATGAGCAGTTCTTC
>TRBJ2-5|TRBV5-1|-|-
CASSSGTSRETQYF
TGCGCCAGCAGCTCGGGGACTTCGCGCGAGACCCAGTACTTC
>TRBJ1-6|TRBV5-4|-|-
CASSLEAGDNSPLHF
TGTGCCAGCAGCTTGGAAGCCGGGGATAATTCACCCCTCCACTTT
>TRBJ2-2|TRBV7-9|TRBD2|-
CASNPGTSGVTGELFF
TGTGCCAGCAACCCCGGGACTAGCGGGGTCACCGGGGAGCTGTTTTTT
>TRBJ1-1|TRBV7-2|TRBD1|-
CASSSDRGRTEAFF
TGTGCCAGCAGCTCCGACAGGGGGCGGACTGAAGCTTTCTTT
>TRBJ1-1|TRBV5-1|TRBD1|-
CASNSGTGAFDLNTEAFF
TGCGCCAGCAATTCCGGGACAGGTGCTTTCGACCTGAACACTGAAGCTTTCTTT
>TRBJ1-1|TRBV19|-|once
CASSFQGNTEAFF
TGTGCCAGTAGTTTTCAGGGGAACACTGAAGCTTTCTTT
>TRBJ2-7|TRBV6-7|TRBD2|-
CASSRVGLARPTHYEQYF
TGTGCCAGCAGTCGGGTTGGACTAGCGAGACCTACCCACTACGAGCAGTACTTC
>TRBJ1-5|TRBV30|TRBD1|-
CAWTGGPGQPQHF
TGTGCCTGGACAGGGGGTCCAGGGCAGCCCCAGCATTTT
>TRBJ2-1|TRBV7-2|-|-
CASSFPGHPNEQFF
TGTGCCAGCAGCTTTCCGGGACACCCCAATGAGCAGTTCTTC
>TRBJ1-1|TRBV6-5|-|-
CASSYSGGGTEAFF
TGTGCCAGCAGTTACTCAGGGGGGGGGACTGAAGCTTTCTTT
>TRBJ1-2|TRBV3-1/TRBV3-2|-|-
CASSQPGLLNYGYTF
TGTGCCAGCAGCCAACCGGGTTTATTAAACTATGGCTACACCTTC